This T cell receptor (beta chain) is drawn from a study of T-cell memory formation after mild COVID-19. TCRdb passed the 5' RACE reads through MiXCR, listing each CDR3 protein once. The sample holds about 190,000 distinct CDR3 sequences, roughly 18% seen once. The V segment lost 0 bases and the J segment 5 bases; nucleotides outside the gene matches: 5. Germline CDR1 reads SGHVS; CDR2 reads FNYEAQ. The CDR3 covers 15 residues. The TCR sequence derives from an adult woman who had mild COVID-19 (a few samples of this study predate the infection). Cell type and time point are not known. Sequenced material: PBMCs or a T cell subset sorted from them (not recorded which). The chain recombines TRBV7-6 with TRBJ1-1; the match to TRBD1 covers 8 bases. CDR3 nucleotides: TGTGCCAGCAGCTTAGCGGACAGGGTCGGGACTGAAGCTTTCTTT. Translating it yields CASSLADRVGTEAFF.